These 21 T cell receptor beta chains were sequenced from one sample in a study of CXCR3-negative and CXCR3-positive naive CD8 T cells. Points from the study as a whole: Naive cells positive for CXCR3 carried more hydrophobic TRB CDR3s than CXCR3-negative ones.

The libraries of TRB cDNA were constructed through 5' RACE using UMI labels. TCRdb reprocessed the 5' RACE reads and stores each CDR3 protein as one record, lacking DNA. The sample totals 100,000 or so distinct CDR3 sequences. These TCRs are of unknown antigen specificity. Source material: naive CXCR3+ CD8+ T cells from blood. Stated subset: CD45RO-CCR7+CD27+CD95- naive CD8+ T cells expressing CXCR3 (TNR3+). The receptors were gathered from a human donor in good health. Some clones in this sample may be carry-over from other donors' samples.

The V call is TRBV27, the J call TRBJ1-5; TCRdb names TRBD1, which stays unverified in the absence of DNA. The CDR3 contains 14 residues. Germline lookup yields CDR1 MNHEY and CDR2 SMNVEV (reference sequence). CDR3 sequence: CASSSRVSNQPQHF.

The chain couples TRBV13 to TRBJ2-7. The germline V gene has CDR1 PRHDT and CDR2 FYEKMQ (reference sequence). CDR3 size: 15 residues. CDR3 amino acids: CASSFRGIGTYEQYF.

The rearrangement links TRBV5-1 to TRBJ1-1; TCRdb designates TRBD1, a call that cannot be tested without DNA. Germline V gives CDR1 SGHRS, CDR2 YFSETQ. CDR3 length: 17 residues. The chain's CDR3 is CASSWRDRLKMWTEAFF.

This chain uses TRBV27 with TRBJ2-5; no DNA is available, so the TRBD2 call from TCRdb remains unchecked. This CDR3 has 16 residues. The germline gives CDR1 MNHEY, CDR2 SMNVEV (reference sequence). The CDR3: CASSLIAGGLWETQYF.

The chain uses TRBV20-1 and TRBJ2-1. The V gene's germline CDR1 is DFQATT and CDR2 SNEGSKA (reference sequence). The CDR3 totals 13 residues. CDR3 amino acids: CSAHTSSYNEQFF.

This chain joins TRBV7-9 and TRBJ2-7; there is no DNA to check the TCRdb D call of TRBD1. CDR3 length: 12 amino acids. Per the germline V gene, CDR1 is SEHNR and CDR2 is FQNEAQ (reference sequence). CDR3 protein: CASSPTGSEQYF.

The chain is built from TRBV11-2 and TRBJ2-1. The CDR3 is 14 residues long. Germline CDR1 is SGHAT and CDR2 is FQNNGV. This CDR3 reads CASSLQDSYNEQFF.

The chain recombines TRBV5-1 with TRBJ1-5. The germline gives CDR1 SGHRS, CDR2 YFSETQ. The CDR3 consists of 14 residues. This chain's CDR3 is CASSDGYSNQPQHF.

This rearrangement joins TRBV7-7 to TRBJ2-2; TCRdb calls TRBD1, which cannot be checked without DNA. Per germline, CDR1 SSHAT and CDR2 FNYEAQ (reference sequence). The CDR3 consists of 15 residues. The CDR3 sequence is CAIGAGGVDTGELFF.

The chain uses TRBV6-1 and TRBJ2-1; the TCRdb call, TRBD2, lacks DNA for checking. The CDR3 has 13 amino acids. Germline V gene sequence: CDR1 MNHNS, CDR2 SASEGT. CDR3 loop: CASPSRTYNEQFF.

The genes are TRBV15 and TRBJ2-1; TCRdb's D call, TRBD2, is unchecked because there is no DNA. Germline V CDR1 and CDR2: LNHNV, YYDKDF (reference sequence). This CDR3 has 14 residues. The CDR3 loop is CATEERPSYNERFF.

The V gene is TRBV7-7, the J gene TRBJ2-1; TCRdb calls TRBD1, which cannot be checked without DNA. Germline V lookup: CDR1 SSHAT, CDR2 FNYEAQ (reference sequence). This CDR3 is built from 15 residues. CDR3 in amino acids: CASSLGQGADNEQFF.

The rearrangement uses TRBV27 and TRBJ2-1. This CDR3 has 13 amino acids. Germline CDR1 reads MNHEY; CDR2 reads SMNVEV (reference sequence). The CDR3 sequence: CASSLSASHEQFF.

J is TRBJ2-3 and V is TRBV10-3; TCRdb's D call of TRBD2 is untestable without DNA. CDR1 is ENHRY, CDR2 SYGVKD, per germline. There are 15 residues in the CDR3. CDR3 protein: CAISEGAVNTDTQYF.

J is TRBJ2-7 and V is TRBV3-1. Germline CDR1 reads LGHDT; CDR2 reads YNNKEL (reference sequence). The CDR3 sequence is 12 residues long. CDR3 protein: CASSQRIDEQYF.

The chain carries TRBV5-6 and TRBJ1-2; TCRdb selects TRBD1, and the lack of DNA leaves this call unchecked. CDR1 and CDR2 from the germline V gene are SGHDT and YYEEEE. This CDR3 is built from 14 residues. The CDR3 reads CASSPGQVVYGYTF.

The CDR3: CASSYYGHMNTEAFF. The rearrangement uses TRBV6-6 and TRBJ1-1; TCRdb gives TRBD1 as the D gene, but with no DNA this cannot be confirmed. Germline CDR1 reads MNHNY; CDR2 reads SVGAGI (reference sequence). The CDR3 has 15 residues.

This chain uses TRBV27 with TRBJ2-2. The CDR3 contains 15 residues. Per germline, CDR1 MNHEY and CDR2 SMNVEV (reference sequence). The CDR3 protein is CASSWSDANTGELFF.

The chain is built from TRBV19 and TRBJ1-1; the TCRdb call, TRBD1, lacks DNA for checking. The CDR3 loop spans 13 amino acids. CDR1 and CDR2 (germline): LNHDA, SQIVND (reference sequence). CDR3 sequence: CASSIGGGTEAFF.

The chain employs TRBV6-5 and TRBJ1-1; checking the TCRdb D call of TRBD1 is not possible without DNA. Per the germline V gene, CDR1 is MNHEY and CDR2 is SVGAGI. CDR3 length equals 15 residues. The CDR3 spells CASSSQGGGSTEAFF.

The V gene is TRBV12-3 or TRBV12-4, the J gene TRBJ2-3. The CDR3 has 16 amino acids. The chain's CDR3 is CASSLWAASSTDTQYF.